Detailed here is one TCR beta chain. Antigen: not known. Germline assignment: CDR1 SNHLY and CDR2 FYNNEI. CDR3 length: 14 residues. V was cut by 3 bases and J by 3 bases, with 6 bases left in between. This sample is drawn from a study of post-analysis software for immune sequencing data. Study-wide points: There were several TRBV segments more frequent in patients than controls, and TRBV5-6, TRBV5-1 and TRBV20-1 were among them.

Sequencing libraries made from TCR beta cDNA carried unique molecular identifiers. Using its own MiXCR run on the PCR reads, TCRdb lists one record per CDR3 protein. The table lists hundreds of thousands of distinct CDR3 sequences, 55% to 70% of them singletons, with roughly 12% in the top ten. This TCR was recovered from a girl aged 2-10 years with multiple sclerosis. The gene calls are TRBV2 and TRBJ1-6; D gene ambiguous. Material for sequencing was blood. The CDR3 DNA follows: TGTGCCAGCAGTGACAGTTACTATAATTCACCCCTCCACTTT. Its translation: CASSDSYYNSPLHF.